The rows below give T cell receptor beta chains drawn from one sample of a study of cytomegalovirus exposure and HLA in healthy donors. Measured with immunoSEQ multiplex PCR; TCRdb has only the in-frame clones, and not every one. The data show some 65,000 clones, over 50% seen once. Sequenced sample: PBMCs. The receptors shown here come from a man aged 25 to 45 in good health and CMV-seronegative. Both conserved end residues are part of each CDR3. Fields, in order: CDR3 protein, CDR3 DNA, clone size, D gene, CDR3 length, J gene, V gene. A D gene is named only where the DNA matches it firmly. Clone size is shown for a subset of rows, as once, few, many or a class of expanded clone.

CDR3aa: CAWGQTNEKLFF
CDR3nt: TGTGCCTGGGGACAGACTAATGAAAAACTGTTTTTT
abundance: -
d_gene: -
len: 12
j_gene: TRBJ1-4
v_gene: TRBV30

CDR3aa: CASTNRGWNGYTF
CDR3nt: TGTGCCAGCACAAACAGGGGTTGGAATGGCTACACCTTC
abundance: -
d_gene: TRBD1
len: 13
j_gene: TRBJ1-2
v_gene: TRBV5-4

CDR3aa: CASSPKLAGAGETQYF
CDR3nt: TGTGCCAGCAGTCCTAAACTAGCGGGGGCCGGTGAGACCCAGTACTTC
abundance: few
d_gene: TRBD2
len: 16
j_gene: TRBJ2-5
v_gene: TRBV2

CDR3aa: CASSLVSVNTEAFF
CDR3nt: TGTGCCAGCAGCTTAGTGTCAGTGAACACTGAAGCTTTCTTT
abundance: -
d_gene: -
len: 14
j_gene: TRBJ1-1
v_gene: TRBV13

CDR3aa: CSDKDRFFNQPQHF
CDR3nt: TGCAGCGACAAGGACAGGTTCTTCAATCAGCCCCAGCATTTT
abundance: -
d_gene: TRBD1
len: 14
j_gene: TRBJ1-5
v_gene: TRBV29-1

CDR3aa: CASSQWTDKNYGYTF
CDR3nt: TGTGCCAGCAGTCAATGGACAGACAAAAACTATGGCTACACCTTC
abundance: -
d_gene: -
len: 15
j_gene: TRBJ1-2
v_gene: TRBV6-1

CDR3aa: CAGWTEETGANVLTF
CDR3nt: TGTGCCGGATGGACAGAAGAAACTGGGGCCAACGTCCTGACTTTC
abundance: many
d_gene: -
len: 15
j_gene: TRBJ2-6
v_gene: TRBV6-1

CDR3aa: CASSQAGMNTEAFF
CDR3nt: TGTGCCAGCAGCCAAGCGGGGATGAACACTGAAGCTTTCTTT
abundance: -
d_gene: -
len: 14
j_gene: TRBJ1-1
v_gene: TRBV4-2

CDR3aa: CASSATGRSSYEQYF
CDR3nt: TGTGCCAGCAGCGCGACAGGCCGAAGCTCCTACGAGCAGTACTTC
abundance: -
d_gene: -
len: 15
j_gene: TRBJ2-7
v_gene: TRBV9

CDR3aa: CASSIVNFSNQPQHF
CDR3nt: TGTGCCAGTAGTATAGTAAACTTTAGCAATCAGCCCCAGCATTTT
abundance: -
d_gene: -
len: 15
j_gene: TRBJ1-5
v_gene: TRBV19

CDR3aa: CATSRAPGAYGYTF
CDR3nt: TGTGCCACCAGCAGAGCCCCAGGCGCCTATGGCTACACCTTC
abundance: once
d_gene: -
len: 14
j_gene: TRBJ1-2
v_gene: TRBV15

CDR3aa: CASSSKPGELFF
CDR3nt: TGTGCCAGCAGCTCCAAGCCCGGGGAGCTGTTTTTT
abundance: -
d_gene: -
len: 12
j_gene: TRBJ2-2
v_gene: TRBV7-8

CDR3aa: CSVLTFSGGPDTQYF
CDR3nt: TGCAGCGTTCTCACCTTTAGCGGGGGGCCAGATACGCAGTATTTT
abundance: -
d_gene: TRBD2
len: 15
j_gene: TRBJ2-3
v_gene: TRBV29-1

CDR3aa: CSVAGKSSYEQYF
CDR3nt: TGCAGCGTTGCAGGGAAGAGCTCCTACGAGCAGTACTTC
abundance: -
d_gene: -
len: 13
j_gene: TRBJ2-7
v_gene: TRBV29-1

CDR3aa: CSVVQGALGREQYF
CDR3nt: TGCAGCGTTGTACAGGGGGCGCTTGGTCGAGAGCAGTACTTC
abundance: few
d_gene: TRBD1
len: 14
j_gene: TRBJ2-7
v_gene: TRBV29-1

CDR3aa: CARIPRRPGQLSYEQYF
CDR3nt: TGTGCCAGAATTCCTAGGCGCCCGGGACAGCTGTCGTACGAGCAGTACTTC
abundance: once
d_gene: TRBD1
len: 17
j_gene: TRBJ2-7
v_gene: TRBV5-3

CDR3aa: CASSARTGGYNEQFF
CDR3nt: TGTGCCAGCAGTGCCCGGACAGGGGGCTACAATGAGCAGTTCTTC
abundance: -
d_gene: TRBD1
len: 15
j_gene: TRBJ2-1
v_gene: TRBV25-1

CDR3aa: CASSPGPPGRMNTEAFF
CDR3nt: TGTGCCAGCAGCCCCGGACCCCCGGGGAGGATGAACACTGAAGCTTTCTTT
abundance: -
d_gene: -
len: 17
j_gene: TRBJ1-1
v_gene: TRBV7-9

CDR3aa: CASSAQGPDGEQYF
CDR3nt: TGTGCCAGCAGCGCGCAGGGGCCCGATGGGGAGCAGTACTTC
abundance: -
d_gene: -
len: 14
j_gene: TRBJ2-7
v_gene: TRBV9

CDR3aa: CSVETGTDYEQYF
CDR3nt: TGCAGCGTTGAAACAGGGACCGACTACGAGCAGTACTTC
abundance: -
d_gene: -
len: 13
j_gene: TRBJ2-7
v_gene: TRBV29-1

CDR3aa: CASSYSAGRNTEAFF
CDR3nt: TGTGCCAGCAGTTACTCCGCAGGAAGAAACACTGAAGCTTTCTTT
abundance: -
d_gene: -
len: 15
j_gene: TRBJ1-1
v_gene: TRBV6-5

CDR3aa: CASSEGQAGYNEQFF
CDR3nt: TGTGCCAGCAGTGAGGGACAAGCGGGGTACAATGAGCAGTTCTTC
abundance: -
d_gene: -
len: 15
j_gene: TRBJ2-1
v_gene: TRBV2

CDR3aa: CASRTGGDYGYTF
CDR3nt: TGTGCCAGCAGAACAGGGGGGGACTATGGCTACACCTTC
abundance: few
d_gene: TRBD1
len: 13
j_gene: TRBJ1-2
v_gene: TRBV6-5

CDR3aa: CASSLVAVGSSGANVLTF
CDR3nt: TGTGCCAGCAGCTTAGTAGCGGTGGGGAGCTCTGGGGCCAACGTCCTGACTTTC
abundance: -
d_gene: -
len: 18
j_gene: TRBJ2-6
v_gene: TRBV7-2

CDR3aa: CASSERQNQETQYF
CDR3nt: TGTGCCAGCAGTGAACGTCAGAACCAAGAGACCCAGTACTTC
abundance: -
d_gene: -
len: 14
j_gene: TRBJ2-5
v_gene: TRBV2

CDR3aa: CASSFSGAPWEQYF
CDR3nt: TGTGCCAGCAGCTTCAGCGGGGCTCCCTGGGAGCAGTACTTC
abundance: -
d_gene: TRBD2
len: 14
j_gene: TRBJ2-7
v_gene: TRBV7-8

CDR3aa: CASMSRDRTNSPLHF
CDR3nt: TGTGCCAGCATGAGTAGGGACAGGACTAATTCACCCCTCCACTTT
abundance: -
d_gene: TRBD1
len: 15
j_gene: TRBJ1-6
v_gene: TRBV2

CDR3aa: CASKRGGTNTGELFF
CDR3nt: TGTGCCAGCAAAAGGGGGGGAACGAACACCGGGGAGCTGTTTTTT
abundance: -
d_gene: -
len: 15
j_gene: TRBJ2-2
v_gene: TRBV11-3

CDR3aa: CATSRDRAINSPLHF
CDR3nt: TGTGCCACCAGCAGAGACAGGGCGATTAATTCACCCCTCCACTTT
abundance: -
d_gene: -
len: 15
j_gene: TRBJ1-6
v_gene: TRBV15

CDR3aa: CASKGSGQGPYEQYF
CDR3nt: TGTGCCAGCAAAGGCTCAGGACAGGGTCCCTACGAGCAGTACTTC
abundance: -
d_gene: TRBD1
len: 15
j_gene: TRBJ2-7
v_gene: TRBV6-1

CDR3aa: CSVEEWTGSPLHF
CDR3nt: TGCAGCGTTGAAGAATGGACAGGGTCACCCCTCCACTTT
abundance: -
d_gene: TRBD1
len: 13
j_gene: TRBJ1-6
v_gene: TRBV29-1

CDR3aa: CASSYNLEAFF
CDR3nt: TGTGCCAGCAGTTACAATCTTGAAGCTTTCTTT
abundance: -
d_gene: -
len: 11
j_gene: TRBJ1-1
v_gene: TRBV6-6

CDR3aa: CASGLGLAGNNEQFF
CDR3nt: TGTGCTAGTGGTTTGGGGCTAGCGGGAAACAATGAGCAGTTCTTC
abundance: -
d_gene: TRBD2
len: 15
j_gene: TRBJ2-1
v_gene: TRBV12-5